Shown below are 17 T cell receptor beta chains from a single sample sequenced in a study of PD-L1 blockade in urothelial cancer (dated 2017 in TCRdb). What the time point label conveys for this sample: pretreatment peripheral blood. Receptor libraries were prepared by the immunoSEQ multiplex PCR assay. The source is immuneACCESS, and TCRdb retained only in-frame sequences with V and J called. Part of the clones is not carried over; for the studies checked, unresolved V genes explain less than half of this, and the remainder is unexplained. The sample table lists 30,000 to 40,000 clones, roughly four fifths of them with a count of one. The ten largest clones take up 6.8% of the sample. This sample comprised PBMCs, obtained around atezolizumab (anti-PD-L1) treatment. All receptors come from a man aged 55-75 years with urothelial cancer.

The chain recombines TRBV28 with TRBJ2-1; D ambiguous. V shed 4 bases and J shed 5 bases, with 18 bases lying between them. CDR1 is MDHEN, CDR2 SYDVKM, per germline. The length of the CDR3 is 16 residues. CDR3 in DNA: TGTGCCAGCAGTTCCCCGGGTAGAATCGAACACAATGAGCAGTTCTTC. It is translated as CASSSPGRIEHNEQFF.

The chain is built from TRBV5-6 and TRBJ2-2; 7 nucleotides align to TRBD1. The CDR3 has 14 amino acids. Germline V lookup: CDR1 SGHDT, CDR2 YYEEEE. J lost 6 bases, V lost 7 bases, and 9 bases had no gene match. As DNA, the CDR3 is TGTGCCAGCTTCTCAACAGGGGTACCCGGGGAGCTGTTTTTT. Amino acid sequence: CASFSTGVPGELFF.

The chain has TRBV7-9 and TRBJ1-2; D remains unclear. V was pared by 3 bases and J by 7 bases, with 12 bases between. The CDR3 covers 13 residues. In germline, CDR1 is SEHNR, CDR2 FQNEAQ (reference sequence). CDR3 sequence (DNA): TGTGCCAGCAGCTTCGTCGCGGATGGTGGCTACACCTTC. The encoded protein is CASSFVADGGYTF.

The chain combines TRBV5-4 with TRBJ2-3; D gene uncertain. Trimming cost V 2 bases and J 3 bases, with 4 bases left between them. The CDR3 covers 12 residues. Germline values: CDR1 SGHNT, CDR2 YYREEE (reference sequence). The CDR3 sequence is CASSLQTDTQYF. CDR3 nucleotide sequence: TGTGCCAGCAGCTTACAGACAGATACGCAGTATTTT. Complete variable domain (other parts from reference TRBV5-4 and TRBJ2-3): ETGVTQSPTHLIKTRGQQVTLRCSSQSGHNTVSWYQQALGQGPQFIFQYYREEENGRGNFPPRFSGLQFPNYSSELNVNALELDDSALYLCASSLQTDTQYFGPGTRLTVL.

The rearrangement joins TRBV9 to TRBJ2-7, with D perhaps TRBD2 (6 bases). The CDR3 totals 17 residues. Trimming took off 0 bases at V and 1 base at J, with 17 bases between the two ends. Germline V gene lookup returns CDR1 SGDLS and CDR2 YYNGEE. Here the CDR3 reads CASSVGIREVNSYEQYF. The CDR3, as DNA: TGTGCCAGCAGCGTAGGGATCAGGGAGGTGAATTCCTACGAGCAGTACTTC.

This clone was observed a handful of times. The rearrangement uses TRBV2 and TRBJ1-2, with D possibly matching TRBD1 (5 bases). Germline V gives CDR1 SNHLY, CDR2 FYNNEI. CDR3 length: 12 residues. Trimming took off 8 bases at V and 8 bases at J, with 15 bases between the two ends. The CDR3 nucleotides are TGTGCCAGCTACTGGCCAGGGAGGGGCTACACCTTC. Translated: CASYWPGRGYTF.

This clone was seen more than once but under ten times. The rearrangement joins TRBV5-6 to TRBJ1-6; D remains ambiguous. The CDR3 runs to 13 residues. Per the germline V gene, CDR1 is SGHDT and CDR2 is YYEEEE. The ends were cut back, 6 bases at V and 1 base at J, with 5 bases in the middle. The CDR3 DNA reads TGTGCCAGCACTGCGTCCTATAATTCACCCCTCCACTTT. This encodes CASTASYNSPLHF.

V is TRBV11-3 and J is TRBJ2-7, with D perhaps TRBD1 (5 bases). Trimming stripped 0 bases from V and 5 bases from J, with 8 bases between. The CDR3 is 13 amino acids. Germline V lookup: CDR1 SGHNT, CDR2 YENEEA. CDR3 DNA: TGTGCCAGCAGCTTAGATATAGGGGACGAGCAGTACTTC. Encoded protein: CASSLDIGDEQYF.

This chain links TRBV5-6 with TRBJ2-3, with 11 bases aligning to TRBD2. CDR1 is SGHDT and CDR2 is YYEEEE in the germline V gene. The CDR3 consists of 16 residues. V was clipped by 4 bases and J by 3 bases; unmatched bases: 7. The CDR3 protein is CASSQKIAGGTDTQYF. The DNA of the CDR3 is TGTGCCAGCAGCCAAAAAATAGCGGGGGGGACAGATACGCAGTATTTT.

Within the sample, this clone is medium-sized (0.01 to 0.1%). The chain couples TRBV5-1 to TRBJ1-1; tentatively, D is TRBD1 (6 bases). The V gene lost 3 bases and the J gene lost 5 bases, with 14 bases spanning the gap. The CDR3 covers 14 residues. Germline CDR1 and CDR2: SGHRS and YFSETQ. This chain's CDR3 is CASSSEQGRTEAFF. The CDR3 DNA reads TGCGCCAGCAGCTCGGAACAGGGCCGGACTGAAGCTTTCTTT.

V usage is TRBV7-9 and J usage is TRBJ2-7; 7 bases line up with TRBD1. V dropped 4 bases and J dropped 3; count of bases not matched to a gene: 3. Germline CDR1 SEHNR, CDR2 FQNEAQ (reference sequence). The CDR3 runs 13 residues. The CDR3 nucleotides are TGTGCCAGCAGCTGGGACAGCTACTACGAGCAGTACTTC. This translates into CASSWDSYYEQYF.

The chain has TRBV6-5 and TRBJ2-7; possibly TRBD2 for D (6 bases). The CDR3 length is 14 residues. V was trimmed by 2 bases and J by 6 bases, leaving 14 bases between them. Germline V gene lookup returns CDR1 MNHEY and CDR2 SVGAGI. As DNA, the CDR3 is TGTGCCAGCAGTTACAATCCGGGGGATCCCGAGCAGTACTTC. It specifies CASSYNPGDPEQYF.

This chain joins TRBV20-1 and TRBJ2-3; the D is unclear. V shed 3 bases and J shed 5 bases, with 6 bases lying between them. There are 11 residues in the CDR3. The germline V gene encodes CDR1 DFQATT and CDR2 SNEGSKA (reference sequence). CDR3 protein: CSARVLDTQYF. CDR3 DNA: TGCAGTGCTAGGGTACTAGATACGCAGTATTTT.

This clone has a handful of counts. At one end the junction does not follow the germline gene, possibly because of a read error. This chain connects TRBV30 to TRBJ1-3; D is unclear. The CDR3 totals 11 residues. Germline V gives CDR1 GTSNPN, CDR2 SVGIG (reference sequence). The CDR3 nucleotides read TGTGCCTGGAGTGTAGGAGGCACTTGGGATTTT. It is translated as CAWSVGGTWDF.

The V call is TRBV5-6, the J call TRBJ1-1; 10 nucleotides agree with TRBD1. Germline V gives CDR1 SGHDT, CDR2 YYEEEE. The CDR3 has 18 residues. The J segment lost 5 bases and the V segment lost 5 bases, leaving 18 bases of the junction unmatched. Here the CDR3 DNA reads TGTGCCAGCAGTTACCGATCTGGGACAGGGGCTTCGGATACTGAAGCTTTCTTT. Translation: CASSYRSGTGASDTEAFF.

The chain carries TRBV11-2 and TRBJ2-7; TRBD2 agrees at 10 bases. Trimming took 1 base from V and 4 from J; bases not matched to a gene: 4. The CDR3 spans 15 residues. In germline, CDR1 is SGHAT, CDR2 FQNNGV. In nucleotides, the CDR3 is TGTGCCAGCAGCTTAGGTAGCGGGGGGACTTACGAGCAGTACTTC. Translated, it gives CASSLGSGGTYEQYF.

This clone was observed a few times. The J gene is TRBJ1-6, the V gene TRBV5-1; 10 nucleotides match TRBD1. This CDR3 region has 15 residues. With V trimmed by 2 bases and J by 10 bases, 6 bases remained unmatched. The germline CDR1 and CDR2 sequences are SGHRS and YFSETQ. The CDR3 reads CASSLGTGEQSPLHF. Here the CDR3 DNA reads TGCGCCAGCAGCTTAGGGACAGGGGAGCAATCACCCCTCCACTTT.